The rows below give T cell receptor beta chains drawn from one sample of a study of blood T cells in healthy people across ages. TCRdb redid the calling of the 5' RACE reads with MiXCR, one entry per CDR3 protein. The table includes hundreds of thousands of distinct CDR3 sequences, roughly 41% detected once. The sample comprised blood. Receptors were obtained from a woman aged 60-75 years in good health. Each CDR3 is given with its conserved first and last residue. D genes are given only for firm matches. Expanded clones are given a class, and other clones once, few, many or no size at all.

>TRBJ1-1|NA|NA|TRBV18
CASSKSAGLNTEAFF
TGTGCCAGCTCAAAATCGGCAGGGTTGAACACTGAAGCTTTCTTT
>TRBJ2-1|NA|few|TRBV12-2
CASRLPGEQFF
TGTGCAAGTCGCTTACCGGGAGAGCAGTTCTTC
>TRBJ2-4|NA|NA|TRBV6-5
CASSYRGKNIQYF
TGTGCCAGCAGTTACAGGGGGAAAAACATTCAGTACTTC
>TRBJ2-4|NA|NA|TRBV5-6
CASSYILTKNIQYF
TGTGCCAGCAGCTACATCTTGACCAAAAACATTCAGTACTTC
>TRBJ2-1|NA|NA|TRBV20-1
CSARGGNEQFF
TGCAGTGCTAGAGGGGGGAATGAGCAGTTCTTC
>TRBJ2-3|NA|once|TRBV3-1
CASRDRDRGADTQYF
TGTGCCAGCAGGGACCGGGATCGGGGCGCAGATACGCAGTATTTT
>TRBJ2-7|TRBD2|NA|TRBV9
CASSPGLAGGPYNEQYF
TGTGCCAGCAGCCCGGGGTTGGCGGGAGGCCCCTACAATGAGCAGTACTTC
>TRBJ1-1|TRBD1|few|TRBV6-1
CASSEEWTGNTEAFF
TGTGCCAGCAGTGAGGAATGGACAGGGAACACTGAAGCTTTCTTT
>TRBJ1-5|NA|NA|TRBV12-3/TRBV12-4
CASSFNLGGNQPQHF
TGTGCCAGCAGCTTCAATTTGGGAGGCAATCAGCCCCAGCATTTT
>TRBJ2-3|TRBD2|few|TRBV7-9
CASIQPGLASTDTQYF
TGTGCCAGCATACAGCCGGGACTAGCGTCCACAGATACGCAGTATTTT
>TRBJ2-7|TRBD1|few|TRBV4-2
CASSQVQGAPHEQYF
TGTGCCAGCAGCCAAGTCCAGGGGGCGCCCCACGAGCAGTACTTC
>TRBJ2-2|TRBD2|NA|TRBV6-4
CASSVDGGTNTGELFF
TGTGCCAGCAGTGTAGACGGGGGGACGAACACCGGGGAGCTGTTTTTT
>TRBJ1-4|NA|NA|TRBV4-2
CASSQDREGEGEKLFF
TGTGCCAGCAGCCAAGATAGAGAGGGCGAAGGGGAAAAACTGTTTTTT
>TRBJ2-5|TRBD2|NA|TRBV7-2
CASSLVASGRAVGETQYF
TGTGCCAGCAGCTTAGTGGCTAGCGGGAGGGCCGTCGGGGAGACCCAGTACTTC
>TRBJ2-5|NA|NA|TRBV5-1
CASSSNSLEETQYF
TGCGCCAGCAGCTCCAACAGCTTAGAAGAGACCCAGTACTTC
>TRBJ2-1|NA|few|TRBV25-1
CASSEVGQVSAQFF
TGTGCCAGCAGTGAAGTCGGGCAGGTCAGCGCGCAGTTCTTC
>TRBJ2-1|NA|NA|TRBV20-1
CIASDRNSYNEQFF
TGCATTGCATCCGACAGGAACTCTTACAATGAGCAGTTCTTC
>TRBJ1-2|NA|many|TRBV12-3/TRBV12-4
CASSFRLGGYTF
TGTGCCAGCAGTTTTAGGTTAGGAGGCTACACCTTC
>TRBJ2-3|NA|NA|TRBV25-1
CASSDLRVTVTDTQYF
TGTGCCAGCAGTGACCTTCGGGTGACTGTCACAGATACGCAGTATTTT
>TRBJ2-3|TRBD1|NA|TRBV6-1
CASIFIFGQGTTDTQYF
TGTGCCAGCATATTTATCTTTGGACAGGGGACCACAGATACGCAGTATTTT
>TRBJ2-3|TRBD2|NA|TRBV5-4
CASSLTVLADTDTQYF
TGTGCCAGCAGCTTGACTGTACTAGCGGACACAGATACGCAGTATTTT
>TRBJ2-1|TRBD2|few|TRBV7-3
CASSGAGGPGSEQFF
TGTGCCAGCAGCGGAGCGGGGGGGCCCGGGAGTGAGCAGTTCTTC
>TRBJ1-1|TRBD1|once|TRBV18
CASSPSRDRVNTEAFF
TGTGCCAGCTCACCTTCCCGAGACAGGGTGAACACTGAAGCTTTCTTT
>TRBJ2-1|NA|few|TRBV9
CASSGRGSYNEQFF
TGTGCCAGCAGCGGAAGGGGGTCCTACAATGAGCAGTTCTTC
>TRBJ2-7|NA|NA|TRBV5-4
CASSLPNDYEQYF
TGTGCCAGCAGCTTGCCGAATGACTACGAGCAGTACTTC
>TRBJ2-7|NA|few|TRBV20-1
CSARDQAGAYEQYF
TGCAGTGCTAGAGATCAGGCCGGGGCCTACGAGCAGTACTTC
>TRBJ1-1|NA|NA|TRBV20-1
CSASWAAMNTEAFF
TGCAGTGCTAGCTGGGCCGCCATGAACACTGAAGCTTTCTTT
>TRBJ2-6|NA|NA|TRBV10-3
CAISESTGSGASVLTF
TGTGCCATCAGTGAGTCTACAGGGTCTGGGGCCAGCGTCCTGACTTTC
>TRBJ1-5|NA|NA|TRBV10-2
CASRMAGRQPQHF
TGCGCCAGCAGGATGGCAGGGAGACAGCCCCAGCATTTT
>TRBJ1-2|TRBD1|few|TRBV18
CASSPEGASGYTF
TGTGCCAGCTCACCAGAGGGGGCTAGTGGCTACACCTTC
>TRBJ2-7|NA|few|TRBV6-2/TRBV6-3
CASSSLGSEQYF
TGTGCCAGCAGTTCCCTAGGTAGTGAGCAGTACTTC
>TRBJ2-1|TRBD2|NA|TRBV18
CASSKSGGVNEQFF
TGTGCCAGCTCTAAATCGGGAGGGGTAAATGAGCAGTTCTTC
>TRBJ2-5|NA|NA|TRBV28
CASWAQETQYF
TGTGCCAGTTGGGCGCAAGAGACCCAGTACTTC
>TRBJ2-2|NA|NA|TRBV4-2
CASSQDASSWAGGELFF
TGTGCCAGCAGCCAAGACGCCTCTAGCTGGGCCGGCGGGGAGCTGTTTTTT
>TRBJ2-3|NA|few|TRBV20-1
CSALRGATDTQYF
TGCAGTGCCCTTAGAGGGGCGACAGATACGCAGTATTTT
>TRBJ2-6|TRBD1|few|TRBV6-2/TRBV6-3
CASSYETGGQTGANVLTF
TGTGCCAGCAGTTACGAGACAGGGGGCCAGACTGGGGCCAACGTCCTGACTTTC
>TRBJ2-1|TRBD2|once|TRBV4-3
CASSRYFAGGQGQNNEQFF
TGCGCCAGCAGCCGGTATTTTGCGGGAGGCCAGGGGCAAAACAATGAGCAGTTCTTC